A single sample is the source of the 14 T cell receptor beta chains below, sequenced in a study of shared clonotypes between healthy human individuals. Only in-frame clones appear in the TCRdb table, and some are missing; sequencing was by immunoSEQ multiplex PCR. The sample lists over 2 million clones; roughly 92% were seen once. Material: naive CD4+ T cells from PBMCs. Documented subset: CD45RA+ positively selected. Receptor source: a man aged 18-30 years in good health. Some clones in this sample may be carry-over from other donors' samples.

Notes on this clone: Other DNA sequences in the sample encode the same CDR3. The chain combines TRBV11-3 with TRBJ1-3; D gene unclear. The CDR3 sequence is 13 residues long. Germline V gives CDR1 SGHNT, CDR2 YENEEA. Trimming cost V 4 bases and J 0 bases, with 4 bases left between them. This CDR3 is CASSSGSGNTIYF. The CDR3 coding sequence is TGTGCCAGCAGCTCAGGCTCTGGAAACACCATATATTTT.

The rearrangement uses TRBV7-2 and TRBJ2-7; 9 nucleotides match TRBD1. The CDR3 is made up of 15 amino acids. V was pared by 4 bases and J by 5 bases, with 9 bases of the junction left unmatched. Germline CDR1 reads SGHTA; CDR2 reads FQGNSA. CDR3 protein: CASSYDRGSFNEQYF. The CDR3 bases are TGTGCCAGCAGCTACGACAGGGGGTCCTTCAACGAGCAGTACTTC.

The rearrangement joins TRBV21-1 to TRBJ2-7; the table calls TRBD2, which could not be checked here. TRBV21-1 is described as a pseudogene. There are 15 residues in the CDR3. CDR3 sequence: CATPGRDSGSYEQYF. The DNA of the CDR3 is TGTGCCACCCCAGGCCGTGATAGCGGCTCCTACGAGCAGTACTTC.

The V and J genes are TRBV7-9 and TRBJ2-7; D remains unclear. This CDR3 region has 15 residues. With 2 bases removed from V and 7 bases from J, the gap between germline ends came to 18 bases. Germline loops: CDR1 SEHNR, CDR2 FQNEAQ (reference sequence). CDR3 sequence: CASSLSGMTQSEQYF. The CDR3 bases are TGTGCCAGCAGCTTATCCGGCATGACCCAGTCGGAGCAGTACTTC.

A note on this clone: The sample contains more than one DNA sequence encoding this CDR3. The V gene is TRBV4-3, the J gene TRBJ2-3; 8 bases are a match to TRBD2. The CDR3 is 16 amino acids. J gave up 2 bases and V 0 bases, and 4 bases lay outside the gene matches. Looked up from germline, CDR1 is LGHNA and CDR2 is YSLEER. In DNA form, the CDR3 reads TGCGCCAGCAGCCAAGATCCAGCGGGAGTCACAGATACGCAGTATTTT. Encoded protein: CASSQDPAGVTDTQYF.

The CDR3 DNA sequence: TGTGCCAGTACCCTAAGCATGGGGGGGAGCAATCAGCCCCAGCATTTT. It is translated as CASTLSMGGSNQPQHF. The chain recombines TRBV19 with TRBJ1-5, with TRBD1 as a possible D gene (5 bases). Germline-derived CDR1 and CDR2 are LNHDA and SQIVND (reference sequence). The CDR3 has 16 residues. Trimming left V 7 bases short and J 1 base short, with 17 bases between.

The V call is TRBV10-1, the J call TRBJ1-5; the D gene is possibly TRBD1 (6 bases). Germline CDR1 and CDR2: WNHNN and SYGVQD (reference sequence). The V end lost 7 bases, the J end lost 1 base, and 14 bases lay between the germline ends. The CDR3 has 15 amino acids. DNA for the CDR3: TGCGCCAGCAACAGACCAGGGGAAAGCAATCAGCCCCAGCATTTT. Encoded protein: CASNRPGESNQPQHF.

About this clone itself: The sample carries other DNA sequences with the same CDR3. This chain uses TRBV28 with TRBJ1-1; D is possibly TRBD1 (5 bases). V lost 0 bases and J lost 1, with 9 bases in between. The germline V gene has CDR1 MDHEN and CDR2 SYDVKM. CDR3 length: 15 residues. In DNA form, the CDR3 reads TGTGCCAGCAGTTTATGGGGGAGGGGGAACACTGAAGCTTTCTTT. Its protein is CASSLWGRGNTEAFF.

The rearrangement uses TRBV7-9 and TRBJ1-4; 11 nucleotides align to TRBD1. Germline V CDR1 and CDR2: SEHNR, FQNEAQ (reference sequence). This CDR3 spans 17 amino acids. Losses at the gene ends were 2 bases for V and 8 bases for J; bases not matched to a gene: 10. The CDR3 nucleotides read TGTGCCAGCAGCTTATGGACAGGGGGCGCGTTTCGGGAAAAACTGTTTTTT. It yields the protein CASSLWTGGAFREKLFF.

The chain is built from TRBV7-3 and TRBJ2-2; possible D gene TRBD1, 5 bases. From germline, CDR1 is SGHTA and CDR2 FQGTGA. V was trimmed by 1 base and J by 6 bases, leaving 15 bases between them. The CDR3 covers 16 residues. The CDR3 loop reads CASSLNSRASAGELFF. In DNA form, the CDR3 reads TGTGCCAGCAGCTTAAATAGCAGGGCTTCGGCCGGGGAGCTGTTTTTT.

Regarding this clone: Just one base apart from a much larger clone, this may be a read error. CDR3 bases: TGTGCCAGCAGCTTTAGCACAGATACGCAGTATTTT. Translating gives CASSFSTDTQYF. The chain links TRBV11-3 to TRBJ2-3; D gene ambiguous. Germline CDR1 reads SGHNT; CDR2 reads YENEEA. Trimming shortened V by 3 bases and J by 0 bases, and 1 base separated the two germline ends. The CDR3 runs to 12 residues.

The chain combines TRBV7-3 with TRBJ2-1, with 7 bases fitting TRBD2. V lost 5 bases to trimming and J lost 0 bases; unmatched junction nucleotides: 4. CDR3 length equals 15 residues. Germline CDR1 reads SGHTA; CDR2 reads FQGTGA. The CDR3 DNA sequence: TGTGCCAGCAGCACTAGCGCCACCTCCTACAATGAGCAGTTCTTC. It encodes CASSTSATSYNEQFF.

This rearrangement joins TRBV11-2 to TRBJ2-5; D not resolved. Trimming took 3 bases from V and 2 from J, leaving 10 bases between them. The CDR3 spans 14 residues. Germline CDR1 reads SGHAT; CDR2 reads FQNNGV. The CDR3 DNA is TGTGCCAGCAGCTTGTGGCTAGATCAAGAGACCCAGTACTTC. Translated, it gives CASSLWLDQETQYF.

V is TRBV28 and J is TRBJ2-1; TRBD2 agrees at 14 bases. The CDR3 extends over 17 amino acids. J lost 2 bases, V lost 4 bases, and 4 bases had no gene match. The germline gives CDR1 MDHEN, CDR2 SYDVKM. The CDR3 coding sequence is TGTGCCAGCAGTTCCAGGACTAGCGGGAGGCCCTACAATGAGCAGTTCTTC. It translates to CASSSRTSGRPYNEQFF.